Each of the 4 T cell receptor beta chains below was sequenced from the same sample in a study of T-cell reconstitution after alpha-beta-depleted transplantation in children. Unique molecular identifiers were incorporated into the prepared TCRbeta library. TCRdb reprocessed the PCR reads with MiXCR, giving one entry per CDR3 protein. The sample records fewer than 400,000 distinct CDR3 sequences, about 20% being singletons. The sequencing used PBMCs from the stem cell graft donor, collected from the stem cell graft. These receptors came from a human donor who donated a stem cell graft to a child with acute myeloid leukemia.

This clonotype was seen repeatedly, ten times or more. V gene TRBV15 combines with J gene TRBJ2-1; 12 bases line up with TRBD2. V lost 8 bases to trimming and J lost 6 bases; unmatched junction nucleotides: 8. Germline-derived CDR1 and CDR2 are LNHNV and YYDKDF (reference sequence). The CDR3 is 15 amino acids. Here the CDR3 DNA reads TGTGCCACCGGGAGGTCTAGCGGGAGGGGCAATGAGCAGTTCTTC. As protein: CATGRSSGRGNEQFF.

This clonotype was observed a few times. This chain connects TRBV7-2 to TRBJ2-1, with 8 positions matching TRBD2. This CDR3 region has 14 residues. Germline CDR1 SGHTA, CDR2 FQGNSA. V shed 5 bases, J shed 10 bases, and the junction held 10 bases outside the gene matches. Written as DNA, the CDR3 is TGTGCCAGCAGCCCCTCGGCGGGGGGTAGGGAGCAGTTCTTC. It yields the protein CASSPSAGGREQFF.

The chain links TRBV5-4 to TRBJ2-1, with 9 positions matching TRBD2. The V segment lost 1 base and the J segment 5 bases; nucleotides outside the gene matches: 7. The length of the CDR3 is 16 residues. Germline CDR1 SGHNT, CDR2 YYREEE (reference sequence). Here the CDR3 reads CASSLPGLAGHNEQFF. CDR3 coding DNA: TGTGCCAGCAGCTTGCCGGGACTAGCAGGACACAATGAGCAGTTCTTC.

CDR3 in DNA: TGTGCCAGTAGTGTCGAACCGGGACCCTCGTACCAAGAGACCCAGTACTTC. Protein product: CASSVEPGPSYQETQYF. This chain joins TRBV19 and TRBJ2-5; the D gene could be TRBD1 or TRBD2 (5 bases each). CDR3 length: 17 residues. Germline V gene lookup returns CDR1 LNHDA and CDR2 SQIVND (reference sequence). V lost 5 bases and J lost 0, with 19 bases in between.